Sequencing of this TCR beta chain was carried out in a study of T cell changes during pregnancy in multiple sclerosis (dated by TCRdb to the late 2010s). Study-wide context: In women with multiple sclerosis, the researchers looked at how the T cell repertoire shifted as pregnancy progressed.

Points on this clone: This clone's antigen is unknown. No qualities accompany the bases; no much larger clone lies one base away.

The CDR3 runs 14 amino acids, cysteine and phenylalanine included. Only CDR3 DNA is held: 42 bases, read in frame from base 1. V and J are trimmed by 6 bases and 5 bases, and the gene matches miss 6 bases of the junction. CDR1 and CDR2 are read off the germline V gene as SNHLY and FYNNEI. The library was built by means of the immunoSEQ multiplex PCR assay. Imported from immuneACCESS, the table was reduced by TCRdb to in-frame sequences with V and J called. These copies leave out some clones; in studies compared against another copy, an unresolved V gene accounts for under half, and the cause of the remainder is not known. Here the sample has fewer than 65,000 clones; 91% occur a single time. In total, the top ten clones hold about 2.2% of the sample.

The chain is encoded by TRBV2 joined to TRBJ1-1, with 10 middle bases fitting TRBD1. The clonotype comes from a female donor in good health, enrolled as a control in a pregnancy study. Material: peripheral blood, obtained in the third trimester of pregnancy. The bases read TGTGCCAGCAGAAGACAGGGGGCGCGGACTGAAGCTTTCTTT. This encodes CASRRQGARTEAFF.